This T cell receptor beta chain was identified during a study of monozygotic twins with inflammatory bowel disease. Of note for this clonotype: As yet, its antigen is unknown.

TCRdb reprocessed the 5' RACE reads and reports one entry per CDR3 protein, with no DNA. Its listing shows about 440,000 distinct CDR3 sequences. There are 14 residues in the CDR3. Germline V gene data show CDR1 as SGHDT and CDR2 as YYEEEE. Study observations and caveats: Twins with IBD had fewer clonotypes in common with others than healthy twins, particularly during disease activity. Healthy co-twins, by inverse Simpson, had higher TCRbeta diversity than their siblings with IBD.

The rearrangement links TRBV5-6 to TRBJ1-6. This TCR came from a human donor with ulcerative colitis or Crohn's disease, or a healthy co-twin of an affected twin (not recorded which). What was sequenced was blood. This chain's CDR3 is CASSAGSYNSPLHF. The entire variable domain, with the rest obtained from reference TRBV5-6 and TRBJ1-6, is as follows: DAGVTQSPTHLIKTRGQQVTLRCSPKSGHDTVSWYQQALGQGPQFIFQYYEEEERQRGNFPDRFSGHQFPNYSSELNVNALLLGDSALYLCASSAGSYNSPLHFGNGTRLTVT.